What follows describes a single TCR beta chain. Its antigen is unidentified. Those patients with uncontrolled infection, other autoimmune disease, pregnancy or lactation were excluded. TCR beta CDR3 sequences were amplified from RNA transcripts. During a first-round RT-PCR of the TCR CDR3, the HTBI primer set was used. TCRdb passed the multiplex PCR reads through MiXCR, listing each CDR3 protein once. The sample lists 340,000 or so distinct CDR3 sequences, approximately 16% occurring once. The sample belongs to a study of T cells in Graves' hyperthyroidism and ophthalmopathy. Study-wide points: Blood also showed most of the thyroid clonotypes that were expanded above 0.001.

V was pared by 2 bases and J by 12 bases, with 9 bases of the junction left unmatched. This CDR3 region has 15 residues. Germline V gene sequence: CDR1 MDHEN, CDR2 SYDVKM. The sample taken for sequencing was blood. The receptor was derived from a man between 25 and 39 years old with Graves' hyperthyroidism. The V gene is TRBV28, the J gene TRBJ2-1; 11 positions agree with TRBD2. CDR3 DNA sequence: TGTGCCAGCAGTTTACTTACTAGCGGGAGCAAGGTGCAGTTCTTC. Protein product: CASSLLTSGSKVQFF.